The 22 T cell receptor beta chains reported below all come from one sample, sequenced in a study of T cells in Graves' hyperthyroidism and ophthalmopathy. RNA transcripts were the template for amplifying TCR beta CDR3 regions. In the first-round RT-PCR of the TCR CDR3, the HTBI primer set was used. From the multiplex PCR reads, TCRdb called clonotypes with MiXCR, one entry per CDR3 protein. The top ten hold around two fifths of the sample, which has roughly 110,000 distinct CDR3 sequences, approximately 15% seen once. What was sequenced was blood. The receptors originated from a woman between 45 and 60 years old with Graves' hyperthyroidism.

V usage is TRBV5-1 and J usage is TRBJ2-7; TRBD1 matches 11 bases. CDR3 length: 15 amino acids. Germline CDR1 is SGHRS and CDR2 is YFSETQ. The V and J ends lost 4 bases and 3 bases, in that order; junction bases with no gene match: 6. Written as DNA, the CDR3 is TGCGCCAGCAGCCAATGGGACAGGGGGAACTACGAGCAGTACTTC. Amino acid sequence: CASSQWDRGNYEQYF.

This clonotype was seen a handful of times. This could be a read error, since a much larger clone is one nucleotide away. The rearrangement uses TRBV3-1 and TRBJ1-6, with a weak D call TRBD1 (6 bases). This CDR3 spans 14 amino acids. Germline-derived CDR1 and CDR2 are LGHDT and YNNKEL (reference sequence). CDR3: CAGSQGQENSPLHF. The CDR3 nucleotides are TGTGCCGGCAGCCAGGGGCAGGAGAATTCACCCCTCCACTTT.

This clonotype was recorded many times. V gene TRBV5-1 combines with J gene TRBJ1-3; D is ambiguous. Per the germline V gene, CDR1 is SGHRS and CDR2 is YFSETQ. The CDR3 is 15 amino acids. V lost 0 bases and J 0 bases, leaving 7 bases between the germline ends. The CDR3 protein is CASSLGSSSGNTIYF. The DNA of the CDR3 is TGCGCCAGCAGCTTGGGGAGCTCCTCTGGAAACACCATATATTTT.

The chain uses TRBV9 and TRBJ1-6; no clear D gene. In germline, CDR1 is SGDLS, CDR2 YYNGEE. There are 13 residues in the CDR3. V gave up 6 bases and J gave up 9 bases, with 13 bases separating them. The CDR3 DNA follows: TGTGCCAGCAACGAACCTAAGGGTTCACCCCTCCACTTT. Its protein product is CASNEPKGSPLHF.

This clonotype was observed many times. The CDR3 DNA follows: TGTGCCAGCAGTGAGGTGATTAACAGGAAATCGACCATATATTTT. Protein product: CASSEVINRKSTIYF. The chain combines TRBV6-1 with TRBJ1-3; a weak D match, TRBD1 (5 bases). The CDR3 extends over 15 amino acids. Deletions cut 3 bases from V and 10 bases from J, with 19 bases between. CDR1 MNHNS and CDR2 SASEGT come from the germline V gene.

This clonotype was seen repeatedly, ten times or more. This chain connects TRBV18 to TRBJ2-1, with D perhaps matching TRBD1 (5 bases). The length of the CDR3 is 13 residues. Germline-derived CDR1 and CDR2 are KGHSH and LQKENI. Trimming pared 4 bases from V and 7 bases from J, leaving 11 bases between. This CDR3 is CASSLMKGNEQFF. In DNA, the CDR3 is TGTGCCAGCTCACTCATGAAGGGGAATGAGCAGTTCTTC. The variable domain in full, with the rest retrieved from reference TRBV18 and TRBJ2-1, is NAGVMQNPRHLVRRRGQEARLRCSPMKGHSHVYWYRQLPEEGLKFMVYLQKENIIDESGMPKERFSAEFPKEGPSILRIQQVVRGDSAAYFCASSLMKGNEQFFGPGTRLTVL.

The chain uses TRBV30 and TRBJ1-1; 9 bases map to TRBD1. Germline V gene sequence: CDR1 GTSNPN, CDR2 SVGIG (reference sequence). V lost 0 bases, J lost 5 bases, and 4 bases stayed unmatched. The CDR3 consists of 14 residues. CDR3 in DNA: TGTGCCTGGAGTGTTGGACAGGGGCAAACTGAAGCTTTCTTT. Translating it yields CAWSVGQGQTEAFF. Drawing the rest from reference TRBV30 and TRBJ1-1, the complete variable domain is SQTIHQWPATLVQPVGSPLSLECTVEGTSNPNLYWYRQAAGRGLQLLFYSVGIGQISSEVPQNLSASRPQDRQFILSSKKLLLSDSGFYLCAWSVGQGQTEAFFGQGTRLTVV.

This clonotype is a singleton in its sample. The chain joins TRBV28 to TRBJ2-3; D is uncertain. The CDR3 is 15 residues long. Germline CDR1 and CDR2: MDHEN and SYDVKM. V gave up 1 base and J gave up 0 bases, with 8 bases separating them. The CDR3 sequence is CASSLLSDSTDTQYF. DNA of the CDR3: TGTGCCAGCAGTTTATTGTCGGACAGCACAGATACGCAGTATTTT.

This clonotype showed up many times. The chain uses TRBV27 and TRBJ1-6, with TRBD1 matching over 10 bases. The CDR3 runs to 15 residues. Trimming at V came to 6 bases and at J to 9 bases, leaving 8 bases not matched to a gene. Germline loops: CDR1 MNHEY, CDR2 SMNVEV (reference sequence). This chain's CDR3 is CASRPGTGDRSPLHF. In nucleotides, the CDR3 is TGTGCCAGCAGACCCGGGACAGGGGATCGTTCACCCCTCCACTTT.

This clonotype was seen ten or more times. The chain employs TRBV11-2 and TRBJ2-7; D could derive from TRBD1 or TRBD2 (5 bases each). The CDR3 runs 14 residues. V lost 5 bases and J 10 bases, leaving 21 bases between the germline ends. Germline assignment: CDR1 SGHAT and CDR2 FQNNGV. CDR3 DNA: TGTGCCAGCAGCCCCCCAGGGACCGCGACCGATCAGTACTTC. Amino acid sequence: CASSPPGTATDQYF.

This clonotype has at least ten counts. This chain links TRBV20-1 with TRBJ2-1, with a tentative D call TRBD2 (5 bases). CDR1 DFQATT and CDR2 SNEGSKA come from the germline V gene (reference sequence). This CDR3 has 15 amino acids. The germline V and J ends were trimmed by 5 bases and 6 bases, with 20 bases remaining between them. In nucleotides, the CDR3 is TGCAGTGCTCCTATTCCTCCCCCTGGGAGCAATGAGCAGTTCTTC. Amino acids: CSAPIPPPGSNEQFF.

This clonotype was recorded at least ten times. In nucleotides, the CDR3 is TGTGCCAGCAGCCTCGGGACAGGGGTTGAGGGCTACACCTTC. Protein product: CASSLGTGVEGYTF. The chain has TRBV7-9 and TRBJ1-2, with 10 positions matching TRBD1. Germline CDR1 is SEHNR and CDR2 is FQNEAQ (reference sequence). The CDR3 is made up of 14 amino acids. J gave up 8 bases and V 5 bases, and 8 bases lay outside the gene matches.

This clonotype was picked up many times. CDR3 coding DNA: TGTGCCAGCAGCGTAAGTGGCCAGGGCGACGAGCAGTACTTC. Translating it yields CASSVSGQGDEQYF. The chain employs TRBV9 and TRBJ2-7; possibly TRBD1 for D (5 bases). The CDR3 has 14 amino acids. Per germline, CDR1 SGDLS and CDR2 YYNGEE. V dropped 1 base and J dropped 5 bases, with 13 bases sitting between them.

V is TRBV2 and J is TRBJ2-1; 8 bases are a match to TRBD2. Trimming at V came to 4 bases and at J to 4 bases, leaving 12 bases not matched to a gene. The germline gives CDR1 SNHLY, CDR2 FYNNEI. This CDR3 is built from 17 residues. The CDR3 region has the DNA TGTGCCAGCAGTGGTCTGCACTTAGCGGGGAAGTACAATGAGCAGTTCTTC. It specifies CASSGLHLAGKYNEQFF.

This clonotype was counted ten times or more. The genes are TRBV18 and TRBJ2-3; no clear D gene. The CDR3 has 15 residues. CDR1 is KGHSH and CDR2 is LQKENI in the germline V gene. Between the trimmed V and J ends, which lost 3 bases and 4 bases, there was a span of 14 bases. Here the CDR3 reads CASSPPDSRSDTQYF. The CDR3 nucleotides are TGTGCCAGCTCACCCCCCGATAGCCGTTCAGATACGCAGTATTTT.

This clonotype was counted many times. The chain links TRBV5-1 to TRBJ1-2; tentative D call: TRBD1 (5 bases). Trimming took off 0 bases at V and 8 bases at J, with 14 bases between the two ends. The CDR3 covers 14 residues. The germline gives CDR1 SGHRS, CDR2 YFSETQ. CDR3 protein: CASSLVGNGDGYTF. The CDR3 DNA is TGCGCCAGCAGCTTGGTGGGAAACGGGGACGGCTACACCTTC. Variable domain in full (rest from reference TRBV5-1 and TRBJ1-2): KAGVTQTPRYLIKTRGQQVTLSCSPISGHRSVSWYQQTPGQGLQFLFEYFSETQRNKGNFPGRFSGRQFSNSRSEMNVSTLELGDSALYLCASSLVGNGDGYTFGSGTRLTVV.

There are a few counts of this clonotype. This chain connects TRBV6-5 to TRBJ1-2; 7 positions match TRBD1. Unmatched junction bases numbered 4, after V lost 2 bases and J lost 4 bases. Germline V gene data show CDR1 as MNHEY and CDR2 as SVGAGI. This CDR3 has 14 residues. The CDR3 region has the DNA TGTGCCAGCAGTTACAAGGGACAGCTCTATGGCTACACCTTC. Protein sequence: CASSYKGQLYGYTF.

This clonotype appeared a single time. The V gene is TRBV6-1, the J gene TRBJ1-2, with D unclear. V was cut by 6 bases and J by 0 bases, with 17 bases left in between. This CDR3 has 16 amino acids. Germline V CDR1 and CDR2: MNHNS, SASEGT. The CDR3 DNA reads TGTGCCAGCAGCCAGCGGACCGCCGCCCCTAACTATGGCTACACCTTC. Protein sequence: CASSQRTAAPNYGYTF.

This clonotype was seen at least ten times. One end of the junction varies from germline; a read error may be responsible. The CDR3 spells CASSSGGVRETQYF. The CDR3 DNA reads TGTGCTAGCAGTTCTGGGGGAGTCCGGGAGACCCAGTACTTC. The chain uses TRBV7-7 and TRBJ2-5; D tentatively fits TRBD1 or TRBD2 (5 bases each). The CDR3 is 14 amino acids. CDR1 is SSHAT and CDR2 is FNYEAQ in the germline V gene (reference sequence).

At least ten counts were recorded for this clonotype. The chain combines TRBV5-1 with TRBJ1-1, with D hard to call. Trimming removed 4 bases at V and 0 bases at J, with 10 bases between. The germline CDR1 and CDR2 sequences are SGHRS and YFSETQ. The CDR3 sequence is 14 residues long. The CDR3 loop reads CASSLRTVNTEAFF. DNA for the CDR3: TGCGCCAGCAGCCTCCGGACGGTGAACACTGAAGCTTTCTTT.

This clonotype has at least ten counts. V gene TRBV7-9 combines with J gene TRBJ2-3; D is uncertain. The V and J ends lost 6 bases and 2 bases respectively, with 12 bases between them. CDR1 and CDR2 from the germline V gene are SEHNR and FQNEAQ (reference sequence). CDR3 length: 14 amino acids. CDR3 sequence reads: CASSRASYTDTQYF. The CDR3 DNA reads as TGTGCCAGCAGTAGGGCGAGCTACACAGATACGCAGTATTTT.

This clonotype was observed many times. The chain couples TRBV6-5 to TRBJ2-2; 10 nucleotides line up with TRBD2. The CDR3 has 15 amino acids. V gave up 0 bases and J gave up 8 bases; unmatched junction bases: 3. CDR1 MNHEY and CDR2 SVGAGI come from the germline V gene. CDR3 protein: CASSYSSSGRGELFF. In DNA form, the CDR3 reads TGTGCCAGCAGTTACTCTAGTAGCGGGAGGGGGGAGCTGTTTTTT.